This TCR beta chain was observed in a study of post-analysis software for immune sequencing data (dated by TCRdb to the mid-2010s). Some background on the complete study: Relapsing-remitting, secondary progressive and progressive-relapsing multiple sclerosis were recorded as disease courses, and subtype annotation was lacking for some patients. The patient repertoires were compared against approximately ten previously published healthy control repertoires obtained from donors aged roughly 6 to 25 years. A subset of samples was prepared in parallel using single-end sample barcoding, then pooled and co-amplified after Illumina adapter ligation. The investigation overall reported the following: Direct clustering with F measure showed strong co-clustering of samples prepared in the same batch, prompting a batch-effect correction. The control group was slightly older than the multiple sclerosis patient group. Compared with controls, multiple sclerosis patients had significantly lower normalized Chao1 diversity, a finding suggesting substantial peripheral T-cell clonal expansion.

The method behind the library was PCR. The reads were generated on an Illumina HiSeq 2500. Unique molecular identifiers were incorporated into TCR beta cDNA libraries to reduce PCR and sequencing biases. Some 500,000 cDNA molecules were obtained for every 1 to 10 million input T cells, so each molecule roughly corresponded to one T cell. The patient libraries were prepared and sequenced using the same protocol as the earlier healthy control dataset. Samples belonging to the same batch were prepared together, multiplexed and sequenced on a shared HiSeq lane. In the source study's methods: Raw barcoded reads were processed with MIGEC, and single-read molecular identifier groups were discarded before consensus assembly and CDR3 extraction. VDJtools was used for post-analysis of the clonotype tables, with diversity normalized by down-sampling every dataset to the smallest sample size. To correct batch-related cross-sample contamination, repertoire overlap clustering matched CDR3 amino acid sequences but not nucleotide sequences. The public reads were reprocessed in TCRdb via fastp at Q25 and MiXCR, keeping in-frame beta chains. A single entry per CDR3 protein holds the most common genes and DNA from its merged rows. The V and J calls and clone size are TCRdb's, not the authors'. Present in this sample are about 570,000 distinct CDR3 sequences, around a third of which were seen just once. About 6% of the sample lies in the top ten.

In regard to this clonotype: Its antigen is still unknown. Per-base quality was not reported, and no clone a single base away is much larger than it.

TCR beta repertoires were profiled from peripheral blood of some 13 young patients with multiple sclerosis to demonstrate the VDJtools post-analysis software. The multiple sclerosis patients were children and adolescents ranging in age from roughly 6 to 15 years. This clonotype originated in a girl between 2 and 17 years old with multiple sclerosis. Source material: blood.

The DNA reads as follows: TGCAGTGCTACTCGGACTGGGATAAATGGCTACACCTTC. This translates into CSATRTGINGYTF. The rearrangement combines TRBV20-1 with TRBJ1-2; no D gene can be assigned with confidence. The CDR3 contains 13 residues, cysteine and phenylalanine counted. The kept DNA is CDR3 alone, 39 bases in frame from the first base. Relative to germline, V is 4 bases shorter and J is 6 bases shorter, with 15 bases between their ends. CDR1 and CDR2, looked up from the germline V gene (reference sequence), are DFQATT and SNEGSKA.